The entry below gives a single T cell receptor (beta chain) sequence along with its context. Antigen specificity is unknown. The data are from a study of neoadjuvant nivolumab and ipilimumab in lung cancer. Across the whole study: The combination arm added day-1 ipilimumab 1 mg/kg to nivolumab 3 mg/kg on days 1, 15, 29.

The ends lost 3 bases at V and 3 bases at J; junction bases unmatched: 14. The CDR3 runs to 18 residues. The germline V gene encodes CDR1 SGDLS and CDR2 YYNGEE. Repertoires were generated with immunoSEQ multiplex PCR, while TCRdb's copy carries only in-frame clones and drops some. The sample includes some 38,000 clones, approximately 89% seen only once; the top ten take 3% to 4%. Study outcomes and limitations: Pretherapy blood TCR richness correlated positively with resected tumor richness. Compared with tumor-adjacent uninvolved lung, resected tumors showed greater richness and clonality.

The sample consisted of peripheral blood, taken before neoadjuvant nivolumab, alone or with ipilimumab. The chain combines TRBV9 with TRBJ2-7, with 11 bases fitting TRBD1. The TCR comes from an adult with non-small cell lung cancer. The CDR3: CASSAGQGAAGSDYEQYF. The CDR3 bases are TGTGCCAGCAGCGCCGGACAGGGGGCCGCGGGTTCTGACTACGAGCAGTACTTC.